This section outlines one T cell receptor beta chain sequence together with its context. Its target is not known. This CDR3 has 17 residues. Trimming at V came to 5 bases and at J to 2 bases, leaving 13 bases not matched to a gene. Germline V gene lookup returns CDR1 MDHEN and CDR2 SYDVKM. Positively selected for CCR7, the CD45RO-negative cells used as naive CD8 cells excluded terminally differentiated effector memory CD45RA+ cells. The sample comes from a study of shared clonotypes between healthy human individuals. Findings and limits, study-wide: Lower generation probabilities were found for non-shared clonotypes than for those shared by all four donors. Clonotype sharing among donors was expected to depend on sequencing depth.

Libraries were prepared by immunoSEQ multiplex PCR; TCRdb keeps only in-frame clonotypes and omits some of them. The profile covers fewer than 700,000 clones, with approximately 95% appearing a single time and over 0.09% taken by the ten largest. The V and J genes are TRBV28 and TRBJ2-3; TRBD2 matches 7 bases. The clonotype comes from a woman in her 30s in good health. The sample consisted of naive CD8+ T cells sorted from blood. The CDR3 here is CASSQRGGRALTDTQYF. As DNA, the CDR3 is TGTGCCAGCAGTCAAAGGGGTGGGAGGGCCCTCACAGATACGCAGTATTTT.